The 2 T cell receptor beta chains below all came from one sample that was sequenced in a study of shared clonotypes between healthy human individuals (dated by TCRdb to the early 2020s). Library preparation was by the immunoSEQ multiplex PCR assay. The table was pulled from immuneACCESS by TCRdb, which kept in-frame rearrangements only. Such tables lose some clones; where checked, under half of the loss comes from unresolved V genes, and the rest has no known cause. A total of some 650,000 clones appear in this sample, around 97% of them only once. The biggest ten clones account for about 0.057% of the sample. What was sequenced was naive CD4+ T cells sorted from blood. The cell subset or site label corresponds to: CD45RA+ positively selected. These receptors all stem from a young woman in good health.

This chain connects TRBV11-2 to TRBJ1-2; no clear D gene. The CDR3 is 13 amino acids. Germline V gives CDR1 SGHAT, CDR2 FQNNGV. Trimming cost V 8 bases and J 8 bases, with 18 bases left between them. The DNA for the CDR3 is TGTGCCAGCGGCCCATACACTCTAGGGGGCTACACCTTC. Translating it yields CASGPYTLGGYTF.

The genes are TRBV6-6 and TRBJ1-2; D is unresolved. With 5 bases removed from V and 1 base from J, the gap between germline ends came to 8 bases. This CDR3 contains 13 residues. Germline V gives CDR1 MNHNY, CDR2 SVGAGI (reference sequence). As DNA, the CDR3 is TGTGCCAGCAGTCTAACAGATAACTATGGCTACACCTTC. Protein sequence: CASSLTDNYGYTF.